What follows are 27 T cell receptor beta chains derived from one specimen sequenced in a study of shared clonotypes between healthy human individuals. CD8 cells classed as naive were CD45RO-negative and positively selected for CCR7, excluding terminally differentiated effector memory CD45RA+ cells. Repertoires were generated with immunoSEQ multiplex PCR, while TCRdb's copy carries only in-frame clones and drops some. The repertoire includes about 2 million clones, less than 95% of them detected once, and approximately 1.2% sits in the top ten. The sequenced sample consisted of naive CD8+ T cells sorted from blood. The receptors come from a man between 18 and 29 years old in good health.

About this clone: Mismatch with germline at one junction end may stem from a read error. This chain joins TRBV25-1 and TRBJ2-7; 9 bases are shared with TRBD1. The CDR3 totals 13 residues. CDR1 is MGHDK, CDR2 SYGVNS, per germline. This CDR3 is CASRLGQGYGQYF. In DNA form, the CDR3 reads TGTGCCAGCAGACTGGGACAGGGATACGGGCAGTACTTC.

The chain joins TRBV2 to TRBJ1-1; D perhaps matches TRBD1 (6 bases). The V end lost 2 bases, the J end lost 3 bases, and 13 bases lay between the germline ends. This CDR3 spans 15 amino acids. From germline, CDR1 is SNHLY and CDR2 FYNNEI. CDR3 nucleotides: TGTGCCAGCAGTGAATCGTCAGGGGCGCACACTGAAGCTTTCTTT. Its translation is CASSESSGAHTEAFF.

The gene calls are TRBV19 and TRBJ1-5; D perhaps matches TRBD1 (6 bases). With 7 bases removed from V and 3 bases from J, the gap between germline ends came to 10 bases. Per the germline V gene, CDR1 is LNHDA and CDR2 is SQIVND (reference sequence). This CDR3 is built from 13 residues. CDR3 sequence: CASNPGDNQPQHF. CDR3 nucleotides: TGTGCCAGTAACCCAGGGGACAATCAGCCCCAGCATTTT. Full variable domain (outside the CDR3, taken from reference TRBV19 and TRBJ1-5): DGGITQSPKYLFRKEGQNVTLSCEQNLNHDAMYWYRQDPGQGLRLIYYSQIVNDFQKGDIAEGYSVSREKKESFPLTVTSAQKNPTAFYLCASNPGDNQPQHFGDGTRLSIL.

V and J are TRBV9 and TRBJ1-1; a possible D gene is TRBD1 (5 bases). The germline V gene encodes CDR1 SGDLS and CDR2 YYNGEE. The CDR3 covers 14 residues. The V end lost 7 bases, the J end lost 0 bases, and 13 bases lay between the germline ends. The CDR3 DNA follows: TGTGCCAGCGGACTCCGGGGGGTGAACACTGAAGCTTTCTTT. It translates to CASGLRGVNTEAFF.

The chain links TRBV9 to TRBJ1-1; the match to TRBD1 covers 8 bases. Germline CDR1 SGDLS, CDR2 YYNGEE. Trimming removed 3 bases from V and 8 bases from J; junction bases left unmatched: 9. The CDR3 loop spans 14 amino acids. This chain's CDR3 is CASSDLTGAPEAFF. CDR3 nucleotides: TGTGCCAGCAGCGACCTGACAGGGGCCCCCGAAGCTTTCTTT.

This CDR3 reads CASRVGRDYEQYF. The CDR3 DNA follows: TGTGCCAGCAGGGTCGGGAGGGACTACGAGCAGTACTTC. This rearrangement joins TRBV6-6 to TRBJ2-7, with 8 bases that match TRBD2. Germline values: CDR1 MNHNY, CDR2 SVGAGI (reference sequence). J was trimmed by 3 bases and V by 6 bases; bases with no gene match: 4. CDR3 length equals 13 residues.

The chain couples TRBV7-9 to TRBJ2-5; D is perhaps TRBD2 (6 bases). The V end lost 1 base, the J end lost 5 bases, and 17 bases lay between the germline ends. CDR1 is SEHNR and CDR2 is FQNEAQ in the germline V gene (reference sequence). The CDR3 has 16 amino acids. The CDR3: CASSLEVGLAPETQYF. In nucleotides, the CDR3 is TGTGCCAGCAGCTTAGAAGTGGGGCTAGCGCCGGAGACCCAGTACTTC.

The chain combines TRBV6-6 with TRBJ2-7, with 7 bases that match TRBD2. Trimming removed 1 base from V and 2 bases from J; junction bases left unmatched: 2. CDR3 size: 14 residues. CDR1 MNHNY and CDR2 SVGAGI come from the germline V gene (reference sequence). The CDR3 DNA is TGTGCCAGCAGTTACTACGGGACTACCTACGAGCAGTACTTC. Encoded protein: CASSYYGTTYEQYF.

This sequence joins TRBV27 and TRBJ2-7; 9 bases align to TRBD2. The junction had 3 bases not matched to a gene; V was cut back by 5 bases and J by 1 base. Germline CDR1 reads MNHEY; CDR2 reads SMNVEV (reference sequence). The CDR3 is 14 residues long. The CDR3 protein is CASSRAGGSYEQYF. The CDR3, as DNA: TGTGCCAGCAGTCGGGCGGGGGGGTCCTACGAGCAGTACTTC.

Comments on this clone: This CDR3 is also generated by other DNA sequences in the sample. The CDR3 DNA reads TGTGCCAGCAGCTTAGCCAGCGGAGGTAGCACAGATACGCAGTATTTT. Translation: CASSLASGGSTDTQYF. The chain employs TRBV7-9 and TRBJ2-3, with a possible D match to TRBD2 (5 bases). CDR3 length: 16 amino acids. Looked up from germline, CDR1 is SEHNR and CDR2 is FQNEAQ (reference sequence). V lost 0 bases and J lost 0, with 10 bases in between.

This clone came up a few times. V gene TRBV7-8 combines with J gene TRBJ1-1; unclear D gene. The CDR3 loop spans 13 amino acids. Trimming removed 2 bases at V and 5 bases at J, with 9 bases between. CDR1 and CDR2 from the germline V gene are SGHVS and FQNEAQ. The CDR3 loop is CASSLWTGTEAFF. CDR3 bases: TGTGCCAGCAGCTTATGGACGGGGACTGAAGCTTTCTTT.

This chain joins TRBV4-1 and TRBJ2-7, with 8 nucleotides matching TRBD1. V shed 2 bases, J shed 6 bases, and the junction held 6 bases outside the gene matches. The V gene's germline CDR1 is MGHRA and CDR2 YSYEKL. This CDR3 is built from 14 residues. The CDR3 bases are TGCGCCAGCAGCCAATCGGACAGGGCGGTCGAGCAGTACTTC. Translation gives CASSQSDRAVEQYF.

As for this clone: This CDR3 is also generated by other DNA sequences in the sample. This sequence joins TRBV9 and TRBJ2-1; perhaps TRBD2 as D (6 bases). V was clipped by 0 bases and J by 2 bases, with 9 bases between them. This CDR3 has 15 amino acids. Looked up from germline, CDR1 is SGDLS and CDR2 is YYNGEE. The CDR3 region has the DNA TGTGCCAGCAGCGTAGACGGGAGAGCCTACAATGAGCAGTTCTTC. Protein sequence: CASSVDGRAYNEQFF.

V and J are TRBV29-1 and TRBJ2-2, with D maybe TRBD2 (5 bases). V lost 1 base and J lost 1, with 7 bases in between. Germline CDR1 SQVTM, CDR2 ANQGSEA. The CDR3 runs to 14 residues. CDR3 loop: CSVEGEMNTGELFF. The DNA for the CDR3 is TGCAGCGTTGAAGGGGAGATGAACACCGGGGAGCTGTTTTTT.

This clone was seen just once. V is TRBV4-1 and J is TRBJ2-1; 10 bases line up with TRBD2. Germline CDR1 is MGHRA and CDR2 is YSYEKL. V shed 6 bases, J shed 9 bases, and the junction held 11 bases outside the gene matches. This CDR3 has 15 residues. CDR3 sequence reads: CASRFASGGASEQFF. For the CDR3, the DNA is TGCGCCAGCAGGTTCGCGAGCGGGGGGGCCTCTGAGCAGTTCTTC.

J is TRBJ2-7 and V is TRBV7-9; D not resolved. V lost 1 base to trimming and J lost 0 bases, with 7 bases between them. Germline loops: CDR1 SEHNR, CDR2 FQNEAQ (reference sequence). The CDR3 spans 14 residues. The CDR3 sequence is CASSLVDNSYEQYF. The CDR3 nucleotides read TGTGCCAGCAGCTTAGTAGACAACTCCTACGAGCAGTACTTC.

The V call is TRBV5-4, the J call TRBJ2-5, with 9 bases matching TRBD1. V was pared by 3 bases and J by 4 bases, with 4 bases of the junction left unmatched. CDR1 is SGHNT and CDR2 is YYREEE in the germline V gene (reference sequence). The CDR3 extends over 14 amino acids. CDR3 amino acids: CASSWDRVGETQYF. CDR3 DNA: TGTGCCAGCAGCTGGGACAGGGTAGGAGAGACCCAGTACTTC.

The CDR3 DNA sequence: TGTGCCACCAGCACTGGGGCAATAAGCCAAGAGACCCAGTACTTC. Translated, it gives CATSTGAISQETQYF. The J gene is TRBJ2-5, the V gene TRBV15; tentative D call: TRBD1 (5 bases). Germline lookup yields CDR1 LNHNV and CDR2 YYDKDF (reference sequence). The CDR3 contains 15 residues. The V gene lost 4 bases and the J gene lost 1 base, with 13 bases spanning the gap.

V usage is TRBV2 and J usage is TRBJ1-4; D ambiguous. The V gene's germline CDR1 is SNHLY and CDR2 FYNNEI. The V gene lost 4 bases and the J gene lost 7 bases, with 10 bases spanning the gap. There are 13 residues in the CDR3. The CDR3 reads CASSGGFFEKLFF. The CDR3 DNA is TGTGCCAGCAGTGGGGGATTTTTTGAAAAACTGTTTTTT.

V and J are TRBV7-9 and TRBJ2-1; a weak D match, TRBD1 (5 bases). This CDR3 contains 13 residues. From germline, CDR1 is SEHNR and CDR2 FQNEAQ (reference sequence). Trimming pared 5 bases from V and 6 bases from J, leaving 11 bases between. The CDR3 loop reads CASSHDSFNEQFF. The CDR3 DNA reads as TGTGCCAGCAGCCACGACAGTTTCAATGAGCAGTTCTTC.

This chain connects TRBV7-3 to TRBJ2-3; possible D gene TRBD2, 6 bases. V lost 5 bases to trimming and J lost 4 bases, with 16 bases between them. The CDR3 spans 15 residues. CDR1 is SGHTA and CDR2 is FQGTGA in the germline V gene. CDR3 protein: CASSSLASSADTQYF. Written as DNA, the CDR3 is TGTGCCAGCAGCAGTCTAGCGTCTAGTGCAGATACGCAGTATTTT.

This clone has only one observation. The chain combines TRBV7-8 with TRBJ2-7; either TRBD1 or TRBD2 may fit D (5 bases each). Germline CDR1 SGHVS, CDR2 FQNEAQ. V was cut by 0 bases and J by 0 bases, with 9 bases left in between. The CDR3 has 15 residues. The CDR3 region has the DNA TGTGCCAGCAGCTTAGCAGAGGGGAGCTCCTACGAGCAGTACTTC. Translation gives CASSLAEGSSYEQYF.

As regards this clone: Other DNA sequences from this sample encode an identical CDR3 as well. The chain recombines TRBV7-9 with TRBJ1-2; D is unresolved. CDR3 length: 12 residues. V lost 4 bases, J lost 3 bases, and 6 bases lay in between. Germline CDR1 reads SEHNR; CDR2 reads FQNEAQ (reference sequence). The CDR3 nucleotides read TGTGCCAGCAGCTCGGACGACTATGGCTACACCTTC. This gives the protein CASSSDDYGYTF.

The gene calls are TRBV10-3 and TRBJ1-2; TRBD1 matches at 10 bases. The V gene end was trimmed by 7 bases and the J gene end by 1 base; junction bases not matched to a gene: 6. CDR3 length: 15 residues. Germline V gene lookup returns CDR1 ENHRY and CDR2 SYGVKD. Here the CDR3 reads CAITSGTGVNYGYTF. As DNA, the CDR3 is TGTGCCATCACCTCCGGGACAGGGGTTAACTATGGCTACACCTTC.

The CDR3 nucleotides read TGCGCCAGCAGCCAAGATCGTGGGGCCAATTCACCCCTCCACTTT. Its protein product is CASSQDRGANSPLHF. The rearrangement links TRBV4-3 to TRBJ1-6, with D tentatively TRBD1 (5 bases). Per germline, CDR1 LGHNA and CDR2 YSLEER. CDR3 size: 15 residues. The V end was cut by 0 bases, the J end by 7 bases, with 10 bases between.

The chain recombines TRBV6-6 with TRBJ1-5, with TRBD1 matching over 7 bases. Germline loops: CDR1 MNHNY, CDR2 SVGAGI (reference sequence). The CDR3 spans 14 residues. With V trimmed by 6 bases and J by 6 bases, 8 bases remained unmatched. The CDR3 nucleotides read TGTGCCAGCAGGACGACAGGGCCCGTTCAGCCCCAGCATTTT. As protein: CASRTTGPVQPQHF.

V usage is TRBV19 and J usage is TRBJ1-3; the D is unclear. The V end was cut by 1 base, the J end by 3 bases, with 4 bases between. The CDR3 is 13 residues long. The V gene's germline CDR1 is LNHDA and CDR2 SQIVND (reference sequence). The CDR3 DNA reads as TGTGCCAGTAGTATAGCGATTGGAAACACCATATATTTT. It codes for CASSIAIGNTIYF.